This entry lists 6 T cell receptor beta chains sequenced from one sample in a study of cytomegalovirus exposure and HLA in healthy donors. Primers: 60 Vbeta forward and 13 Jbeta reverse. Sequenced by immunoSEQ multiplex PCR; TCRdb stores in-frame clones only, minus some. The repertoire has over 70,000 clones, approximately 80% of them found once; the top ten carry around 2%. Sequenced material: PBMCs. The source is a man aged 18-30 years in good health and CMV-seronegative.

J is TRBJ1-1 and V is TRBV10-1; D not certain. The CDR3 contains 17 residues. Germline assignment: CDR1 WNHNN and CDR2 SYGVQD (reference sequence). Trimming pared 0 bases from V and 6 bases from J, leaving 20 bases between. CDR3 bases: TGCGCCAGCAGTGAGTCTCCAGGTCTCGTTCCGGACTCTGAAGCTTTCTTT. Translation: CASSESPGLVPDSEAFF.

This clone was counted once. The J gene is TRBJ2-5, the V gene TRBV18; 10 nucleotides agree with TRBD1. V trimming: 0 bases; J trimming: 2 bases; junction bases outside the gene matches: 3. Germline V CDR1 and CDR2: KGHSH, LQKENI. The CDR3 length is 16 residues. The CDR3 bases are TGTGCCAGCTCACCACCGAGGGGACAGGGGCAAGAGACCCAGTACTTC. Its protein is CASSPPRGQGQETQYF.

The chain combines TRBV29-1 with TRBJ2-3, with TRBD2 as a possible D gene (6 bases). The CDR3 has 15 residues. V lost 7 bases to trimming and J lost 4 bases, with 21 bases between them. The V gene's germline CDR1 is SQVTM and CDR2 ANQGSEA. The CDR3 protein is CSERWVGSGADTQYF. The CDR3 region has the DNA TGCAGCGAGAGGTGGGTCGGGAGTGGGGCAGATACGCAGTATTTT.

The V gene is TRBV6-5, the J gene TRBJ1-1; no clear D gene. CDR1 and CDR2 from the germline V gene are MNHEY and SVGAGI. V dropped 5 bases and J dropped 0 bases, with 10 bases sitting between them. The CDR3 loop spans 14 amino acids. The CDR3 spells CASSGTPLNTEAFF. The CDR3, as DNA: TGTGCCAGCAGTGGTACACCCCTGAACACTGAAGCTTTCTTT.

The chain uses TRBV6-6 and TRBJ1-5; the D gene is possibly TRBD1 (5 bases). This CDR3 spans 14 amino acids. V was trimmed by 6 bases and J by 4 bases, leaving 13 bases between them. Germline V gives CDR1 MNHNY, CDR2 SVGAGI (reference sequence). CDR3 sequence: CASSPPGGNQPQHF. Written as DNA, the CDR3 is TGTGCCAGCAGCCCCCCCGGGGGGAATCAGCCCCAGCATTTT.

This chain connects TRBV6-5 to TRBJ1-1, with D tentatively TRBD1 (6 bases). Germline-derived CDR1 and CDR2 are MNHEY and SVGAGI. V gave up 9 bases and J gave up 4 bases, with 15 bases separating them. This CDR3 has 13 residues. DNA for the CDR3: TGTGCCAGTAGGGGGGGCGCGGGCACTGAAGCTTTCTTT. This translates into CASRGGAGTEAFF.